This entry features one T cell receptor beta chain sequence. Its target is not known. As defined, naive CD8 cells were CD45RO-negative and positively selected for CCR7, with terminally differentiated effector memory CD45RA+ cells excluded. This CDR3 is 13 amino acids long. The germline V gene encodes CDR1 SQVTM and CDR2 ANQGSEA. V lost 5 bases and J 8 bases, leaving 16 bases between the germline ends. The data originate from a study of shared clonotypes between healthy human individuals. For the study at large: CD4 naive and CD4 memory each took three plates per donor, while CD8 naive took two and CD8 memory one.

Only in-frame clones appear in the TCRdb table, and some are missing; sequencing was by immunoSEQ multiplex PCR. Among roughly 2.1 million clones, more than 85% were seen once, and the ten largest hold about 1.5%. Findings and limits, study-wide: Collection of samples was limited to blood; tissue repertoires likely differ. The study's rarefaction showed incomplete sorted-subset sequencing despite large depth.

The material sequenced was naive CD8+ T cells from PBMCs. The receptor comes from a man between 18 and 35 years old in good health. Some clones in this sample may be carry-over from other donors' samples. The V and J genes are TRBV29-1 and TRBJ2-1; D perhaps matches TRBD2 (5 bases). The DNA of the CDR3 is TGCAGCGTTTCGGCGGCCGGGGTCTATGAGCAGTTCTTC. It translates to CSVSAAGVYEQFF.